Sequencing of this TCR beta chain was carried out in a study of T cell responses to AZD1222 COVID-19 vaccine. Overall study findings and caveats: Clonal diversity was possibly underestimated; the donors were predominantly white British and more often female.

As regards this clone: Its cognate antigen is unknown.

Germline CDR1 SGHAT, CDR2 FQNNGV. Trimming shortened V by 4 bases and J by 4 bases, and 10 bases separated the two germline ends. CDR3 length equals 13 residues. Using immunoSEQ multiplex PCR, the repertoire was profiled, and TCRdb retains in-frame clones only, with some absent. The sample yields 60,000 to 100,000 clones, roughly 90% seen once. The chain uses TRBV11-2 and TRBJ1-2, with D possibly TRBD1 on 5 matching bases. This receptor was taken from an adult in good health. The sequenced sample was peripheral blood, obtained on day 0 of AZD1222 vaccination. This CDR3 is CASSSDSLYGYTF. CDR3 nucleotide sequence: TGTGCCAGCAGCTCCGACAGCCTCTATGGCTACACCTTC.